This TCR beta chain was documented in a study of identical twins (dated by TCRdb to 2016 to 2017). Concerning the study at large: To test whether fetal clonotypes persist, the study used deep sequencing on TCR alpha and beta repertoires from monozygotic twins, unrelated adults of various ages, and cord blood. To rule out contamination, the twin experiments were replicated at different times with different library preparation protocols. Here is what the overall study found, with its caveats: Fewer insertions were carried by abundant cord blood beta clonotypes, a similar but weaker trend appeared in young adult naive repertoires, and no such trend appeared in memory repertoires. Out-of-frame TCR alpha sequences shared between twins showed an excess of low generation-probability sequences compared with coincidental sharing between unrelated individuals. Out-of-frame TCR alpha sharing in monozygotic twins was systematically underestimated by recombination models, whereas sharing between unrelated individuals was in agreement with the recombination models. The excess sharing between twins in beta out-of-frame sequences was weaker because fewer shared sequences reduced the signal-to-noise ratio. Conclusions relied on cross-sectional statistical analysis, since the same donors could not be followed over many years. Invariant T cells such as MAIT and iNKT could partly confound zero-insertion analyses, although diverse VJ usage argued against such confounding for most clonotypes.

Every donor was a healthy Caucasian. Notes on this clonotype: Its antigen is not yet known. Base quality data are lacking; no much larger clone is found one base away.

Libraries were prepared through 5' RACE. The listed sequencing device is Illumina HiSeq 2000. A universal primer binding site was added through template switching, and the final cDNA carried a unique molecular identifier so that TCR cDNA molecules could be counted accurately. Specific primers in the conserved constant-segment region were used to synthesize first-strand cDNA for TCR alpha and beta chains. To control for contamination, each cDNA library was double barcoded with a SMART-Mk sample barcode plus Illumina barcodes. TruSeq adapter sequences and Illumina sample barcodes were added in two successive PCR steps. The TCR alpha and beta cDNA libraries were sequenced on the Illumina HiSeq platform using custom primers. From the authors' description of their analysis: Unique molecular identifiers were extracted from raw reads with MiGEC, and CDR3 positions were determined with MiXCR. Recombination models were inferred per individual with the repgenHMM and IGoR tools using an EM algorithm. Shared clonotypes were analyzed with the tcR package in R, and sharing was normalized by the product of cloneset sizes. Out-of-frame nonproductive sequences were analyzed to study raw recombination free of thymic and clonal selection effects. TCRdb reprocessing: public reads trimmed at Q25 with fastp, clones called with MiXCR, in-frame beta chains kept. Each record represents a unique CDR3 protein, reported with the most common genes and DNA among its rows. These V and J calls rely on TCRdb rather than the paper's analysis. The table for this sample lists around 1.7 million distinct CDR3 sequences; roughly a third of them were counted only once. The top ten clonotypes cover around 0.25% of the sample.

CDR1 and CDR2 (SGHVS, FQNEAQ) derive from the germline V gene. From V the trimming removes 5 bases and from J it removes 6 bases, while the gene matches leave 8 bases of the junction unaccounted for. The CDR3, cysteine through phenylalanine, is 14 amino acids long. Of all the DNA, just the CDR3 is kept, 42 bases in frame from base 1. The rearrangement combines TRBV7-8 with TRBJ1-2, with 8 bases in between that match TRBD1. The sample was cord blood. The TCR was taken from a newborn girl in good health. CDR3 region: CASSTRTGRNGYTF. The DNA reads TGTGCCAGCAGCACAAGGACAGGGAGAAATGGCTACACCTTC.